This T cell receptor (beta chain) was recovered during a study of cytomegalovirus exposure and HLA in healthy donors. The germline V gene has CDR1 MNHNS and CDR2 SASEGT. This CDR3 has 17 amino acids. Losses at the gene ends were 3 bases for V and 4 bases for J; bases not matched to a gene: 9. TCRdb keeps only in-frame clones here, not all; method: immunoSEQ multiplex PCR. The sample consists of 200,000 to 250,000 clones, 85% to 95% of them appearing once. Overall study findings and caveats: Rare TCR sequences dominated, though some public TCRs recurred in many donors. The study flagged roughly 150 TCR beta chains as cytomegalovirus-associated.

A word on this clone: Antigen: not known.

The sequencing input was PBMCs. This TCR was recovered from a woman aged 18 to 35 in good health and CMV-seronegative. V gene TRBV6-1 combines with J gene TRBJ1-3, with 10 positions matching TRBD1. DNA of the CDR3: TGTGCCAGCAGTGACTACCGGGACAGGGGTAGGGGAAACACCATATATTTT. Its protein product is CASSDYRDRGRGNTIYF.